A selection of T cell receptor beta chains follows, all from one sample in a study of blood T cell repertoires in COVID-19. Here immunoSEQ multiplex PCR was the method, and the copy in TCRdb shows in-frame clones only, minus some. The table records 350,000 to 400,000 clones, over 85% of them present only once. The sequenced sample consisted of PBMCs or T cells enriched from blood (not recorded which). The receptor source for this set is a woman aged 25 to 39 who had recovered from COVID-19. Both conserved end residues are part of each CDR3. Each record gives: clone size, J gene, D gene, V gene, CDR3 DNA, CDR3 protein. A D gene is named only where the DNA matches it firmly. Only part of the rows carry a size: once, few, many, or a class if the clone is expanded.

-,TRBJ1-1,-,TRBV19,TGTGCCAGTACCGGGTCCCTCAACAGGGACACTGAAGCTTTCTTT,CASTGSLNRDTEAFF
-,TRBJ2-5,-,TRBV12-3/TRBV12-4,TGTGCCAGCAGTTTCCAGGGGGAGACCCAGTACTTC,CASSFQGETQYF
-,TRBJ1-1,-,TRBV27,TGTGCCAGCAGTTGGGGGGGTGTCACTGAAGCTTTCTTT,CASSWGGVTEAFF
-,TRBJ1-4,TRBD1,TRBV18,TGTGCCAGCTCCTCAGGACAGGGGGATGAAAAACTGTTTTTT,CASSSGQGDEKLFF
-,TRBJ2-2,-,TRBV5-8,TGTGCCAGCAGCTTTGGCCTCACCGGGGAGCTGTTTTTT,CASSFGLTGELFF
-,TRBJ1-1,-,TRBV7-9,TGTGCCAGCAGCTTAAGGCGGGCAGGCCGGTACACTGAAGCTTTCTTT,CASSLRRAGRYTEAFF
-,TRBJ2-2,-,TRBV24-1,TGTGCCACCAGACCAGGACAGTTGTACACCGGGGAGCTGTTTTTT,CATRPGQLYTGELFF
-,TRBJ1-3,-,TRBV7-9,TGTGCCAGCAGCTTTGGGCAGGTCCCTGGAAACACCATATATTTT,CASSFGQVPGNTIYF
-,TRBJ2-7,-,TRBV21-1,TGTGCCAGCACCCTTGGGGCGAGGAGGGCGCAAAACGAGCAGTACTTC,CASTLGARRAQNEQYF
-,TRBJ2-3,TRBD2,TRBV4-1,TGCGCCAGCAGCCAAGAAGTCACGGGACTAGCAATTCGCACAGATACGCAGTATTTT,CASSQEVTGLAIRTDTQYF
-,TRBJ2-1,TRBD2,TRBV29-1,TGCAGCGTTTCCGGGACTAGCGGGGTATGGAATGAGCAGTTCTTC,CSVSGTSGVWNEQFF
-,TRBJ2-3,-,TRBV24-1,TGTGCCACCGGCGGCGGGTTCGGCACAGATACGCAGTATTTT,CATGGGFGTDTQYF
-,TRBJ2-5,-,TRBV28,TGTGCCAGCAGTTTTGGGGGCCGACCAATAGAGACCCAGTACTTC,CASSFGGRPIETQYF
-,TRBJ1-1,-,TRBV4-1,TGCGCCAGCAGCCTATGGACTGATACTGAAGCTTTCTTT,CASSLWTDTEAFF
-,TRBJ1-2,TRBD1,TRBV18,TGTGCCAGCTCACGTGAGGGGACAGGGCTCTATGGCTACACCTTC,CASSREGTGLYGYTF
-,TRBJ1-2,TRBD1,TRBV9,TGTGCCAGCAGCTCACAGGGGGCGCGGTATGGCTACACCTTC,CASSSQGARYGYTF
-,TRBJ2-1,-,TRBV30,TGTGCCTGGAGTGTATTAGTTGAGCAGTTCTTC,CAWSVLVEQFF
-,TRBJ1-3,-,TRBV7-3,TGTGCCAGCAGGCGGGGAAACACCATATATTTT,CASRRGNTIYF
-,TRBJ1-5,-,TRBV7-9,TGTGCCAGCAGCTTAGGTTCGTTGGCGGGGGACAATCAGCCCCAGCATTTT,CASSLGSLAGDNQPQHF
-,TRBJ1-2,-,TRBV24-1,TGTGCCACCAGTGACTCCCGAACAGGGCCTACTAACTATGGCTACACCTTC,CATSDSRTGPTNYGYTF
-,TRBJ2-1,TRBD2,TRBV28,TGTGCCAGCAGTTACCCAGGACTAGCGGGAGGGGTTCGCACCTACAATGAGCAGTTCTTC,CASSYPGLAGGVRTYNEQFF
-,TRBJ2-4,TRBD1,TRBV29-1,TGCAGCGCTCTAACTGTTTGGAACAGGGGGCCGGGTACCAAAAACATTCAGTACTTC,CSALTVWNRGPGTKNIQYF
-,TRBJ2-3,-,TRBV5-1,TGCGCCAGCAGCTTGCGCGGGGAGCCCACAGATACGCAGTATTTT,CASSLRGEPTDTQYF
-,TRBJ1-2,TRBD1,TRBV19,TGTGCCAGTAGTATGCGCCCGGGCAGGGGGTTCTATGGCTACACCTTC,CASSMRPGRGFYGYTF
-,TRBJ2-7,-,TRBV3-1/TRBV3-2,TGTGCCAGCAGCCAAGATAGTGGGCTCGAGCAGTACTTC,CASSQDSGLEQYF
-,TRBJ2-5,TRBD1,TRBV13,TGTGCCAGCAGGAGGGACAGGGGGCGGGAAGAGACCCAGTACTTC,CASRRDRGREETQYF
-,TRBJ1-3,-,TRBV5-1,TGCGCCAGCAGAGAGGGTGTGGGAAACACCATATATTTT,CASREGVGNTIYF
once,TRBJ1-6,TRBD1,TRBV12-3/TRBV12-4,TGTGCCAGCAGGGTAACAGGGGAATCACCCCTCCACTTT,CASRVTGESPLHF
few,TRBJ1-1,TRBD1,TRBV9,TGTGCCAGCAGCGTAGTGGGACAGGGTGAAGCTTTCTTT,CASSVVGQGEAFF
-,TRBJ2-3,TRBD2,TRBV6-5,TGTGCCAGCGTAGCGGGAGATAGAGATACGCAGTATTTT,CASVAGDRDTQYF
-,TRBJ1-3,-,TRBV4-2,TGTGCCAGCAGCCGCGGGACGTCTCGAAACACCATATATTTT,CASSRGTSRNTIYF
-,TRBJ1-5,TRBD1,TRBV19,TGTGCCACCACGCCGGGACAGAGCAATCAGCCCCAGCATTTT,CATTPGQSNQPQHF
-,TRBJ2-3,-,TRBV12-5,TGTGCTAGTGAAGGACGCGGGGCAGAAGATACGCAGTATTTT,CASEGRGAEDTQYF
-,TRBJ2-7,-,TRBV14,TGTGCCAGCAGCCCCCTTCGCGATCGGAGAACAGGGACCCCCTACGAGCAGTACTTC,CASSPLRDRRTGTPYEQYF
few,TRBJ2-7,TRBD1,TRBV4-2,TGTGCCAGCAGCCAAGCTAGGGACAGTACCTACGAGCAGTACTTC,CASSQARDSTYEQYF
-,TRBJ2-2,-,TRBV5-6,TGTGCCAGCAGCTTGGCCCGGGGGGCCTACACCGGGGAGCTGTTTTTT,CASSLARGAYTGELFF
-,TRBJ1-2,TRBD1,TRBV19,TGTGCCAGTACTTACCGGGACAGGGAAAACTATGGCTACACCTTC,CASTYRDRENYGYTF
-,TRBJ2-7,-,TRBV21-1,TGTGCCAGCAGCAAAAACAAGGTGCGGGACAGGAGATACGAGCAGTACTTC,CASSKNKVRDRRYEQYF
-,TRBJ2-7,-,TRBV5-6,TGTGCCAGCAGCTTTCGGACGGGGACCTACGAGCAGTACTTC,CASSFRTGTYEQYF